This T cell receptor (beta chain) was observed in a study of post-analysis software for immune sequencing data. Study background: There were relapsing-remitting, secondary progressive and progressive-relapsing multiple sclerosis among the disease courses included.

General study points: In patients, TRBV5-6, TRBV5-1 and TRBV20-1 belonged to five or six TRBV segments found more frequently than in controls. Samples sharing a preparation batch grouped tightly together when assessed by F measure. Among multiple sclerosis patients, normalized Chao1 diversity was significantly below that of controls.

Unique molecular identifiers were present in the TCR beta cDNA libraries. TCRdb ran MiXCR on the PCR reads and lists one entry per CDR3 protein. The sample lists 800,000 to 950,000 distinct CDR3 sequences; about 53% were seen once. A word on this clonotype: Its specificity is not known.

The length of the CDR3 is 18 residues. CDR1 and CDR2 from the germline V gene are SEHNR and FQNEAQ (reference sequence). With V trimmed by 6 bases and J by 4 bases, 16 bases remained unmatched. This sequence was found in a girl aged 10-17 years with multiple sclerosis. The chain carries TRBV7-9 and TRBJ2-1, with TRBD2 identical over 9 bases. The sample consisted of blood. The CDR3 reads CASRPGAYSGRRYNEQFF. CDR3 nucleotides: TGTGCCAGCAGGCCAGGGGCCTATAGCGGGAGAAGATACAATGAGCAGTTCTTC. Based on the CDR3 plus reference TRBV7-9 and TRBJ2-1, the full variable domain is DTGVSQNPRHKITKRGQNVTFRCDPISEHNRLYWYRQTLGQGPEFLTYFQNEAQLEKSRLLSDRFSAERPKGSFSTLEIQRTEQGDSAMYLCASRPGAYSGRRYNEQFFGPGTRLTVL.